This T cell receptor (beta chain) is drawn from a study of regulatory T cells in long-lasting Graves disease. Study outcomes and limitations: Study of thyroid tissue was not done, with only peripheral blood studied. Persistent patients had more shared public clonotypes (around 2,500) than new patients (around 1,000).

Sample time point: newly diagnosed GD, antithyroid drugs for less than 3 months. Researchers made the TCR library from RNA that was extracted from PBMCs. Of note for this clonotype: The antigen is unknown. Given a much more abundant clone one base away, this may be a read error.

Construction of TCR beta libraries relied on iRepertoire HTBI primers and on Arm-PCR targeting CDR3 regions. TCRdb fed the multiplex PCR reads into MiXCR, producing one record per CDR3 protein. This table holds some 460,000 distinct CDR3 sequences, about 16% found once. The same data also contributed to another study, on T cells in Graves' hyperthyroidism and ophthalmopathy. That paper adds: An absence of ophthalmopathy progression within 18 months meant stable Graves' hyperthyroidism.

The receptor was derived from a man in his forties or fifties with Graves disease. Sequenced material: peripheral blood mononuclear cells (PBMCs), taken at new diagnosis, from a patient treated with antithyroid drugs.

The CDR3 DNA is TGTGCCAGCCCAGGGGAGGTCTATAATCCACCCCTCCACTTT. It specifies CASPGEVYNPPLHF. J is TRBJ1-6 and V is TRBV7-2; tentatively, D is TRBD1 (6 bases). Germline V gene sequence: CDR1 SGHTA, CDR2 FQGNSA. The CDR3 has 14 amino acids.